The 10 T cell receptor beta chains presented below share a single source sample, sequenced in a study of cytomegalovirus exposure and HLA in healthy donors. 60 Vbeta and 13 Jbeta primers were used in PCR. Profiled with immunoSEQ multiplex PCR; TCRdb holds only in-frame clones, not every one. The sample contains about 160,000 clones, roughly 80% of which appear only once. Material: PBMCs. Receptors were obtained from a man over 45 in good health and CMV-seropositive.

The chain links TRBV7-9 to TRBJ2-2; D unclear. The CDR3 is 15 residues long. Germline V gene data show CDR1 as SEHNR and CDR2 as FQNEAQ (reference sequence). The germline V and J ends were trimmed by 1 base and 1 base, with 7 bases remaining between them. The CDR3 spells CASSLVPENTGELFF. Here the CDR3 DNA reads TGTGCCAGCAGCTTAGTCCCAGAGAACACCGGGGAGCTGTTTTTT.

The sample holds a few counts of this clone. The V gene is TRBV10-3, the J gene TRBJ1-6; unclear D gene. The CDR3 is 14 residues long. Germline lookup yields CDR1 ENHRY and CDR2 SYGVKD. Trimming pared 4 bases from V and 6 bases from J, leaving 10 bases between. The CDR3 here is CAISVAGPNSPLHF. The CDR3 nucleotides are TGTGCCATCAGTGTGGCAGGCCCTAATTCACCCCTCCACTTT.

The chain has TRBV5-4 and TRBJ1-2, with 8 bases that match TRBD1. V lost 4 bases, J lost 5 bases, and 13 bases stayed unmatched. Germline-derived CDR1 and CDR2 are SGHNT and YYREEE (reference sequence). The CDR3 length is 16 residues. This chain's CDR3 is CASSLGTGKFLYGYTF. In DNA form, the CDR3 reads TGTGCCAGCAGCCTCGGGACAGGCAAGTTTCTGTATGGCTACACCTTC.

V gene TRBV19 combines with J gene TRBJ1-1; TRBD1 agrees at 9 bases. The V gene's germline CDR1 is LNHDA and CDR2 SQIVND (reference sequence). V lost 6 bases, J lost 7 bases, and 3 bases stayed unmatched. This CDR3 spans 12 amino acids. The CDR3 sequence is CASRGQGGEAFF. The CDR3 DNA is TGTGCCAGTAGGGGACAGGGTGGTGAAGCTTTCTTT.

This sequence joins TRBV2 and TRBJ2-7; 8 bases are shared with TRBD2. J was trimmed by 2 bases and V by 6 bases; bases with no gene match: 6. This CDR3 is built from 14 residues. Germline CDR1 is SNHLY and CDR2 is FYNNEI. The CDR3 is CASRGGTRTYEQYF. CDR3 bases: TGTGCCAGCAGGGGTGGGACTAGAACCTACGAGCAGTACTTC.

This chain connects TRBV2 to TRBJ2-4; 7 bases fit TRBD1. CDR3 size: 20 residues. The V and J ends lost 2 bases and 0 bases, in that order; junction bases with no gene match: 16. The germline V gene has CDR1 SNHLY and CDR2 FYNNEI. The CDR3 DNA reads as TGTGCCAGCAGTGAACGGTTAGGGGGCCGGCCAACCATAGCCAAAAACATTCAGTACTTC. This codes for CASSERLGGRPTIAKNIQYF.

The chain couples TRBV4-1 to TRBJ2-7; TRBD1 aligns across 7 bases. The germline V gene has CDR1 MGHRA and CDR2 YSYEKL. The V gene end was trimmed by 5 bases and the J gene end by 4 bases; junction bases not matched to a gene: 8. The CDR3 is 14 amino acids. DNA of the CDR3: TGCGCCAGCAGCACCCGGGACAGAGCATACGAGCAGTACTTC. Its protein is CASSTRDRAYEQYF.

This clone was found once. The chain joins TRBV28 to TRBJ2-1; 8 bases align to TRBD2. The V and J ends lost 8 bases and 10 bases, in that order; junction bases with no gene match: 13. The germline V gene has CDR1 MDHEN and CDR2 SYDVKM. The CDR3 has 14 amino acids. For the CDR3, the DNA is TGTGCCAGCTATACATGGACTAGCAGCCCCGAGCAGTTCTTC. This gives the protein CASYTWTSSPEQFF.

The chain recombines TRBV5-3 with TRBJ1-4, with 7 positions matching TRBD1. TRBV5-3 is known as an ORF, though its function is uncertain. The trim removed 4 bases at V and 5 bases at J, leaving 8 bases unmatched. There are 15 residues in the CDR3. The CDR3 nucleotides read TGTGCCAGAAGCACCGACAGGGAGAAGAATGAAAAACTGTTTTTT. This encodes CARSTDREKNEKLFF.

CDR3 DNA: TGTGCCAGTAGAGCTGGGCGGAACACTGAAGCTTTCTTT. Translated: CASRAGRNTEAFF. This chain connects TRBV19 to TRBJ1-1, with D unclear. In germline, CDR1 is LNHDA, CDR2 SQIVND (reference sequence). The CDR3 is made up of 13 amino acids. With 6 bases removed from V and 1 base from J, the gap between germline ends came to 9 bases.